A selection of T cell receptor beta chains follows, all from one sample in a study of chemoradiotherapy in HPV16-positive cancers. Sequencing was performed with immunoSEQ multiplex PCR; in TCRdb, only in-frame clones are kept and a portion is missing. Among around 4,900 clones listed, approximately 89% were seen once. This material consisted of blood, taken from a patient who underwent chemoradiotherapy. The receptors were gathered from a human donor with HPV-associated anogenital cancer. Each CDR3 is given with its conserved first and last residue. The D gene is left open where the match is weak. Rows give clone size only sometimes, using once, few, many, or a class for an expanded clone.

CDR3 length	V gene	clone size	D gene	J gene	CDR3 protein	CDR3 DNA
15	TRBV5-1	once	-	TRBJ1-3	CASSLVGVSGNTIYF	TGCGCCAGCAGCTTGGTAGGAGTTTCTGGAAACACCATATATTTT
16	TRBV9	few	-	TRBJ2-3	CASSPLRGGVTDTQYF	TGTGCCAGCAGCCCCCTCAGGGGGGGTGTCACAGATACGCAGTATTTT
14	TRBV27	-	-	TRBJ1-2	CASSSSGQTYGYTF	TGTGCCAGCAGTTCATCCGGACAGACCTATGGCTACACCTTC
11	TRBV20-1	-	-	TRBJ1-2	CSARGRGGYTF	TGCAGTGCTAGAGGGCGCGGCGGCTACACCTTC
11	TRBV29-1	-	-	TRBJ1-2	CSALDGYGYTF	TGCAGCGCCTTAGACGGCTATGGCTACACCTTC
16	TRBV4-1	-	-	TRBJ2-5	CASSQSPRASGETQYF	TGCGCCAGCAGCCAAAGCCCCCGGGCCTCGGGAGAGACCCAGTACTTC
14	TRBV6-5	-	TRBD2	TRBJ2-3	CASSRGGETDTQYF	TGTGCCAGCAGCCGCGGGGGGGAGACAGATACGCAGTATTTT
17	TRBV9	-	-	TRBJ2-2	CASSGPFSGANTGELFF	TGTGCCAGCAGCGGCCCATTCAGCGGAGCGAACACCGGGGAGCTGTTTTTT
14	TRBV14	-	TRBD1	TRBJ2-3	CASSPKGAGDTQYF	TGTGCCAGCAGCCCGAAGGGGGCGGGTGATACGCAGTATTTT
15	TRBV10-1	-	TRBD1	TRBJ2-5	CASSETSGGQETQYF	TGCGCCAGCAGTGAGACTTCAGGGGGCCAAGAGACCCAGTACTTC
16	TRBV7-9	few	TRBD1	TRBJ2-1	CASSLSGTGDYNEQFF	TGTGCCAGCAGCTTATCCGGGACAGGTGACTACAATGAGCAGTTCTTC
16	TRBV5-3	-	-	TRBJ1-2	CARSLDQHLSGYGYTF	TGTGCCAGAAGCTTGGACCAGCACCTTTCGGGCTATGGCTACACCTTC
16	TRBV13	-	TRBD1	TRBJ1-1	CASSLRGQGWDTEAFF	TGTGCCAGCAGCTTAAGGGGACAGGGATGGGACACTGAAGCTTTCTTT
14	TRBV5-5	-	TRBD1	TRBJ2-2	CASDRGGNTGELFF	TGTGCCAGCGACAGGGGAGGGAACACCGGGGAGCTGTTTTTT
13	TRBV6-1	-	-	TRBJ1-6	CASSDGPGGPLHF	TGTGCCAGCAGTGATGGCCCTGGAGGCCCCCTCCACTTT
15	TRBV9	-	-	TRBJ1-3	CASSVERGNGNTIYF	TGTGCCAGCAGCGTAGAAAGGGGGAACGGAAACACCATATATTTT
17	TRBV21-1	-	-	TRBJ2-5	CASSEPGGGRLRETQYF	TGTGCCAGCAGCGAACCGGGGGGAGGGAGGCTCCGCGAGACCCAGTACTTC
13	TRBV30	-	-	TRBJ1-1	CAWSPTGSTEAFF	TGTGCCTGGAGTCCGACTGGGAGCACTGAAGCTTTCTTT
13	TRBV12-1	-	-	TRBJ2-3	CASTPGLSYTQYF	TGTGCCAGCACCCCAGGACTCTCATATACGCAGTATTTT
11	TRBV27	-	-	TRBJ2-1	CASSYHNEQFF	TGTGCCAGCAGTTACCACAATGAGCAGTTCTTC
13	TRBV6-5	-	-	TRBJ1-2	CASSRLGAEGYTF	TGTGCCAGCAGCCGCCTTGGGGCGGAAGGCTACACCTTC
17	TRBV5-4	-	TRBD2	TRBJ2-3	CASSWGTSGGGKDTQYF	TGTGCCAGCAGCTGGGGGACTAGCGGGGGGGGGAAAGATACGCAGTATTTT
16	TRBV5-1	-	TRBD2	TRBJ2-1	CASSRIAGETYNEQFF	TGCGCCAGCAGCCGTATAGCGGGGGAGACCTACAATGAGCAGTTCTTC
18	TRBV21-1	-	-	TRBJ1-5	CASSNPPAGKHSNQPQHF	TGTGCCAGCAGCAACCCCCCGGCAGGCAAACATAGCAATCAGCCCCAGCATTTT
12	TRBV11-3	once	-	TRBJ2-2	CASQEQRGELFF	TGTGCATCGCAGGAGCAAAGAGGGGAGCTGTTTTTT
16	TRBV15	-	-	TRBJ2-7	CATSREDGRRPYEQYF	TGTGCCACCAGCAGAGAAGACGGAAGGCGACCCTACGAGCAGTACTTC
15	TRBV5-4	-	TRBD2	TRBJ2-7	CASSLNSGGASEQYF	TGTGCCAGCAGCTTGAATAGCGGGGGGGCCTCCGAGCAGTACTTC
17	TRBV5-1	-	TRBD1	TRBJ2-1	CASSVIPGQGSFGEQFF	TGCGCCAGCAGCGTAATTCCGGGACAGGGTTCATTTGGTGAGCAGTTCTTC
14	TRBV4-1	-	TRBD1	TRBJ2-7	CASSPPGTGIEQYF	TGCGCCAGCAGCCCCCCCGGGACAGGGATCGAGCAGTACTTC
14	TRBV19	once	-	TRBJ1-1	CASSIASPNTEAFF	TGTGCCAGTAGTATAGCCAGCCCGAACACTGAAGCTTTCTTT
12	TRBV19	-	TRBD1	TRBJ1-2	CAIRQGDYGYTF	TGTGCCATCCGACAGGGGGATTATGGCTACACCTTC
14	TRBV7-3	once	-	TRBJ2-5	CASSLEGGRETQYF	TGTGCCAGCAGCTTAGAAGGGGGGCGGGAGACCCAGTACTTC
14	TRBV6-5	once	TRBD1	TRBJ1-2	CASSYADRAGGYTF	TGTGCCAGCAGTTACGCCGACAGGGCTGGTGGCTACACCTTC
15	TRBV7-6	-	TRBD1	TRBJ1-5	CASSLGTGTDQPQHF	TGTGCCAGCAGCTTAGGGACAGGGACCGATCAGCCCCAGCATTTT
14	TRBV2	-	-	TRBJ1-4	CASSIQGVGEKLFF	TGTGCCAGCAGTATCCAGGGAGTAGGTGAAAAACTGTTTTTT
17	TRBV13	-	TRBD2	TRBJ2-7	CASSYLRLAGGQYEQYF	TGTGCCAGCAGCTACCTACGACTAGCGGGAGGGCAATACGAGCAGTACTTC
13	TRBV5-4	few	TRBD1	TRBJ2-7	CASRGQGTDEQYF	TGTGCCAGCAGGGGACAGGGAACAGACGAGCAGTACTTC
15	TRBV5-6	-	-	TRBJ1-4	CASRSQSGGNEKLFF	TGTGCCAGCAGATCTCAGTCGGGCGGGAATGAAAAACTGTTTTTT
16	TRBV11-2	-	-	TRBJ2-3	CASSTDGGRGTDTQYF	TGTGCCAGCAGCACAGACGGGGGGCGCGGCACAGATACGCAGTATTTT
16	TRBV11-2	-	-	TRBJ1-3	CASSFTSGRSGNTIYF	TGTGCCAGCAGCTTTACTTCCGGGCGCTCTGGAAACACCATATATTTT
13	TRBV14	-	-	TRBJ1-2	CASSQDVYYGYTF	TGTGCCAGCAGCCAAGATGTTTACTATGGCTACACCTTC